The 9 T cell receptor beta chains presented below share a single source sample, sequenced in a study of T cell changes during pregnancy in multiple sclerosis. Sequencing was performed with immunoSEQ multiplex PCR; in TCRdb, only in-frame clones are kept and a portion is missing. The sample gives approximately 48,000 clones, 80% to 95% of which show up once; less than 0.45% is in the top ten. The specimen was CD4+ T cells from peripheral blood mononuclear cells, collected after pregnancy. The receptors were gathered from a female donor with multiple sclerosis, enrolled in a pregnancy study.

The chain combines TRBV28 with TRBJ1-2; D may be TRBD1 (5 bases). The CDR3 extends over 15 amino acids. The germline gives CDR1 MDHEN, CDR2 SYDVKM. The germline V and J ends were trimmed by 8 bases and 4 bases, with 20 bases remaining between them. The CDR3 region is CASGGTSWGVYGYTF. The CDR3 DNA reads TGTGCCAGCGGGGGGACCAGTTGGGGCGTCTATGGCTACACCTTC.

The sample holds one count of this clone. This chain uses TRBV5-4 with TRBJ2-1; D possibly corresponds to TRBD2 (5 bases). With 4 bases removed from V and 6 bases from J, the gap between germline ends came to 17 bases. The length of the CDR3 is 15 residues. Germline CDR1 SGHNT, CDR2 YYREEE (reference sequence). The DNA for the CDR3 is TGTGCCAGCAGCCCGCGAGGGTCCCTGGCCAATGAGCAGTTCTTC. Translating it yields CASSPRGSLANEQFF.

V gene TRBV4-2 combines with J gene TRBJ2-3, with D unresolved. Between the trimmed V and J ends, which lost 1 base and 2 bases, there was a span of 7 bases. Germline CDR1 is LGHNA and CDR2 is YNFKEQ. This CDR3 has 14 residues. Here the CDR3 reads CASSQAQATDTQYF. The CDR3 coding sequence is TGTGCCAGCAGCCAAGCCCAGGCCACAGATACGCAGTATTTT.

V usage is TRBV12-5 and J usage is TRBJ1-1; D is unclear. The V gene's germline CDR1 is LGHNT and CDR2 FRNRAP. V lost 5 bases to trimming and J lost 7 bases, with 14 bases between them. CDR3 length equals 13 residues. This CDR3 is CASGPSANFEAFF. CDR3 sequence (DNA): TGTGCTAGTGGTCCCAGCGCGAACTTTGAAGCTTTCTTT.

This chain links TRBV19 with TRBJ2-1, with 11 bases fitting TRBD2. Trimming at V came to 2 bases and at J to 8 bases, leaving 8 bases not matched to a gene. Germline CDR1 and CDR2: LNHDA and SQIVND (reference sequence). The CDR3 length is 16 residues. CDR3 bases: TGTGCCAGTAGTATATATGGGACTAGCGGTCGGGATGAGCAGTTCTTC. It translates to CASSIYGTSGRDEQFF.

In DNA, the CDR3 is TGCGCCAGCAGCCAACTGACCGAATCCACGGGAGAGCAGTTCTTC. Translated, it gives CASSQLTESTGEQFF. The chain combines TRBV4-3 with TRBJ2-1, with a weak D call TRBD2 (5 bases). Trimming cost V 2 bases and J 10 bases, with 18 bases left between them. The CDR3 covers 15 residues. Germline V CDR1 and CDR2: LGHNA, YSLEER.

This rearrangement joins TRBV10-2 to TRBJ2-7; 9 bases are a match to TRBD2. CDR1 and CDR2 (germline): WSHSY, SAAADI. The V gene end was trimmed by 6 bases and the J gene end by 6 bases; junction bases not matched to a gene: 9. The CDR3 extends over 14 amino acids. The CDR3 nucleotides are TGCGCCAGCAGCCGGCGGGAGGGCCCGGTCGAGCAGTACTTC. This sequence encodes CASSRREGPVEQYF.

Here the CDR3 DNA reads TGTGCCAGCAGTGACGGACAACCTCGTTACGAGCAGTACTTC. Amino acids: CASSDGQPRYEQYF. V usage is TRBV28 and J usage is TRBJ2-7, with D tentatively TRBD1 (5 bases). CDR3 length equals 14 residues. Trimming left V 5 bases short and J 4 bases short, with 15 bases between. The germline gives CDR1 MDHEN, CDR2 SYDVKM.

The chain uses TRBV6-5 and TRBJ2-3, with 9 nucleotides matching TRBD2. This CDR3 spans 14 amino acids. V trimming: 7 bases; J trimming: 4 bases; junction bases outside the gene matches: 6. Germline V lookup: CDR1 MNHEY, CDR2 SVGAGI. Here the CDR3 DNA reads TGTGCCAGCAAGACAGCGGGAGGCGCAGATACGCAGTATTTT. This gives the protein CASKTAGGADTQYF.